These T cell receptor beta chains were read from a single sample in a study of CD8 T cells in ankylosing spondylitis. TCRdb re-analysed the 5' RACE reads in MiXCR, keeping a single row per CDR3 protein. Here the sample spans 670,000 or so distinct CDR3 sequences, 15% to 20% being singletons. Sequenced material: blood, either unsorted or a sorted T cell fraction (not recorded which). These receptors were taken from a male donor with ankylosing spondylitis. The CDR3 runs from the conserved cysteine through the conserved F or W. The D gene is left open where the match is weak. Expanded clones are given a class, and other clones once, few, many or no size at all.

>TRBJ1-2|TRBD1|.|TRBV7-9
TGTGCCAGCAGCTTAATTGTCCCCCAGGGGGTGAACTATGGCTACACCTTC
CASSLIVPQGVNYGYTF
>TRBJ2-1|.|.|TRBV5-1
TGCGCCAGCAGCTACGGCGCGTGGCAGAACAATGAGCAGTTCTTC
CASSYGAWQNNEQFF
>TRBJ2-7|.|.|TRBV9
TGTGCCAGCAGCCCGTTAAGCTCCCACCGCGAGCAGTACTTC
CASSPLSSHREQYF
>TRBJ1-6|.|few|TRBV7-8
TGTGCCAGCAGCTTAGAACGGGATAATTCACCCCTCCACTTT
CASSLERDNSPLHF
>TRBJ2-2|TRBD2|.|TRBV10-2
TGCGCCAGCGCGGGGGGACGACTCACCGGGGAGCTGTTTTTT
CASAGGRLTGELFF
>TRBJ2-1|.|many|TRBV12-3/TRBV12-4
TGTGCCAGCAGTTCCGGCCGGGAGCAGTTCTTC
CASSSGREQFF
>TRBJ2-7|TRBD2|few|TRBV6-2/TRBV6-3
TGTGCCAGCAGTTACCCGCTCGGACTAGCGGCTTCCTACGAGCAGTACTTC
CASSYPLGLAASYEQYF
>TRBJ2-1|TRBD1|few|TRBV12-3/TRBV12-4
TGTGCCAGCAGTCCAGGGGGCCCCATAGGAGAGCAGTTCTTC
CASSPGGPIGEQFF
>TRBJ2-1|TRBD2|.|TRBV7-9
TGTGCCAGCAGCTTAAGGACTAGCGGGAGGGATTACAATGAGCAGTTCTTC
CASSLRTSGRDYNEQFF
>TRBJ2-1|TRBD1|.|TRBV11-1
TGTGCCAGCAGCTTAGTCGGCGGGACAGGGCATGAGCAGTTCTTC
CASSLVGGTGHEQFF
>TRBJ1-1|.|few|TRBV7-2
TGTGCCAGCAGCAAGCAATGGCAGGGGCGCCTTCCTGAAGCTTTCTTT
CASSKQWQGRLPEAFF
>TRBJ1-2|.|.|TRBV3-1
TGTGCCAGCAGCCACCAGTATGGCTACACCTTC
CASSHQYGYTF
>TRBJ1-6|TRBD1|.|TRBV9
TGTGCCAGCAGCGACAGACAGGGGAATAATTCACCCCTCCACTTT
CASSDRQGNNSPLHF